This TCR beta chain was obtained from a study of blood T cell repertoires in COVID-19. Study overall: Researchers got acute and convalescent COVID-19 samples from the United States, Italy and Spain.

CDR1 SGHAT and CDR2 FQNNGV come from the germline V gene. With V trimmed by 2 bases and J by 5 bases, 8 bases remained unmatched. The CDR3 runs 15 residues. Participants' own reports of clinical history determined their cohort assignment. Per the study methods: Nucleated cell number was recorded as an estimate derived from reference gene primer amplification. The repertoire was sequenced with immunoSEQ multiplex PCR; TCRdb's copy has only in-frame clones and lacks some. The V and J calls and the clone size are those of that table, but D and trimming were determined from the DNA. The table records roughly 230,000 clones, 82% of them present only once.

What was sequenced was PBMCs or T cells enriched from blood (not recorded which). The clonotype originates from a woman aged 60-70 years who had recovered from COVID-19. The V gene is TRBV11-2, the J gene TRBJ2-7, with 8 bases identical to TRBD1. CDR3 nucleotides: TGTGCCAGCAGCTTATCGGACAGGGTCCTCCACGAGCAGTACTTC. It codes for CASSLSDRVLHEQYF.